A selection of T cell receptor beta chains follows, all from one sample in a study of T cells in Graves' hyperthyroidism and ophthalmopathy. Each CDR3 protein is one row after TCRdb ran MiXCR on the multiplex PCR reads. Here the sample spans about 330,000 distinct CDR3 sequences, 12% to 15% being singletons. Sequenced input: blood. The source is a woman between 40 and 50 years old with Graves' ophthalmopathy. The CDR3 runs from the conserved cysteine through the conserved F or W. D genes are given only for firm matches. Expanded clones are given a class, and other clones once, few, many or no size at all.

CDR3: CATSQDRVWNEQFF
DNA: TGTGCCACCAGCCAGGACAGGGTATGGAATGAGCAGTTCTTC
D: TRBD1
size: many
J: TRBJ2-1
V: TRBV15

CDR3: CASQTVTAGGEKLFF
DNA: TGTGCCAGTCAAACAGTTACGGCGGGAGGTGAAAAACTGTTTTTT
D: NA
size: many
J: TRBJ1-4
V: TRBV19

CDR3: CASSGLTGGYNEQFF
DNA: TGTGCCAGCAGTGGTTTAACGGGGGGGTACAATGAGCAGTTCTTC
D: TRBD2
size: many
J: TRBJ2-1
V: TRBV28

CDR3: CASTTWGHEAFF
DNA: TGTGCCAGCACCACGTGGGGGCATGAAGCTTTCTTT
D: NA
size: many
J: TRBJ1-1
V: TRBV25-1

CDR3: CAISGGWPQRDTQYF
DNA: TGTGCCATCAGTGGGGGATGGCCTCAAAGGGATACGCAGTATTTT
D: NA
size: many
J: TRBJ2-3
V: TRBV10-3

CDR3: CASSLVESEQYF
DNA: TGTGCCAGCAGCTTAGTGGAGAGCGAGCAGTACTTC
D: NA
size: few
J: TRBJ2-7
V: TRBV11-3

CDR3: CSARDPGQGNSPLHF
DNA: TGCAGTGCTAGAGATCCGGGACAGGGGAATTCACCCCTCCACTTT
D: TRBD1
size: NA
J: TRBJ1-6
V: TRBV20-1

CDR3: CSARDRLAGRGGELFF
DNA: TGCAGTGCTAGAGATCGGCTAGCGGGTCGTGGCGGGGAGCTGTTTTTT
D: TRBD2
size: NA
J: TRBJ2-2
V: TRBV20-1

CDR3: CASTLYSGTGSQPQHF
DNA: TGTGCCAGCACCCTATATTCCGGGACAGGCTCCCAGCCCCAGCATTTT
D: TRBD1
size: many
J: TRBJ1-5
V: TRBV28

CDR3: CASSGGLALLTSSYEQYF
DNA: TGTGCCAGCAGTGGGGGACTAGCGCTTCTCACGAGCTCCTACGAGCAGTACTTC
D: TRBD2
size: many
J: TRBJ2-7
V: TRBV2

CDR3: CASCPGEGADTQYF
DNA: TGTGCCAGCTGTCCGGGGGAAGGGGCAGATACGCAGTATTTT
D: NA
size: NA
J: TRBJ2-3
V: TRBV2

CDR3: CASTDGTSGGASYEQYF
DNA: TGTGCCAGCACCGACGGGACTAGCGGGGGGGCCTCCTACGAGCAGTACTTC
D: TRBD2
size: NA
J: TRBJ2-7
V: TRBV7-2

CDR3: CASSVQGAKTEAFF
DNA: TGTGCCAGCAGCGTCCAGGGGGCGAAAACTGAAGCTTTCTTT
D: TRBD1
size: many
J: TRBJ1-1
V: TRBV12-3/TRBV12-4

CDR3: CASSPGRLTNYGYTF
DNA: TGTGCCAGCAGTCCAGGACGTCTAACAAACTATGGCTACACCTTC
D: NA
size: NA
J: TRBJ1-2
V: TRBV28

CDR3: CSARVPRTSGPRDTQYF
DNA: TGCAGTGCTAGAGTCCCACGGACTAGCGGGCCAAGGGATACGCAGTATTTT
D: TRBD2
size: NA
J: TRBJ2-3
V: TRBV20-1

CDR3: CASSLIEGETQYF
DNA: TGTGCCAGCAGCTTAATAGAAGGAGAGACCCAGTACTTC
D: NA
size: many
J: TRBJ2-5
V: TRBV7-2

CDR3: CAIPIGGPSGGKTQYF
DNA: TGTGCCATTCCGATCGGGGGTCCTAGCGGGGGAAAGACCCAGTACTTC
D: TRBD2
size: many
J: TRBJ2-5
V: TRBV7-2

CDR3: CASSLRQGTNYGYTF
DNA: TGTGCCAGCAGTTTGCGACAGGGGACTAACTATGGCTACACCTTC
D: TRBD1
size: many
J: TRBJ1-2
V: TRBV12-3/TRBV12-4

CDR3: CAISAIDRTEAFF
DNA: TGTGCCATCAGTGCGATCGACCGCACTGAAGCTTTCTTT
D: NA
size: many
J: TRBJ1-1
V: TRBV10-3